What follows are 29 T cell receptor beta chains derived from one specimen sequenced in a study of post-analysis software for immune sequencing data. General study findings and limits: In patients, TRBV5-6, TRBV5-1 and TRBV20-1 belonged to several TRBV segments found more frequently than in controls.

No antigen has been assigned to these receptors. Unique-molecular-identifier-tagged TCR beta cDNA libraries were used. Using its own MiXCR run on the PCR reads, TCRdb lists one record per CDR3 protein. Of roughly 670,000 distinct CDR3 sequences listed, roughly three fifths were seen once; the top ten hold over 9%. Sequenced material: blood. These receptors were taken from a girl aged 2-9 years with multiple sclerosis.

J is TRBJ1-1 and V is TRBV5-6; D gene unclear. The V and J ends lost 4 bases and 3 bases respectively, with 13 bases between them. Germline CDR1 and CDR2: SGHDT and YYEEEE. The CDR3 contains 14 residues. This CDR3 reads CASSHVSFYTEAFF. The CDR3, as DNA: TGTGCCAGCAGCCACGTGAGTTTTTACACTGAAGCTTTCTTT.

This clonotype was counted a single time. For the CDR3, the DNA is TGTGCCAGCAGTTACGACTATAAAGAGACCCAGTACTTC. It translates to CASSYDYKETQYF. The chain uses TRBV6-6 and TRBJ2-5, with D possibly TRBD2 on 5 matching bases. Per germline, CDR1 MNHNY and CDR2 SVGAGI (reference sequence). This CDR3 has 13 amino acids. Deletions cut 2 bases from V and 3 bases from J, with 7 bases between.

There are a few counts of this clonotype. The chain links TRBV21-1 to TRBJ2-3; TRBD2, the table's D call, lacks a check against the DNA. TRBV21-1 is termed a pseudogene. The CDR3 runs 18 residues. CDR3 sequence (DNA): TGTGCCAGCAGCACCCAGGCCAGCGGGAGTCTTAAGGCAGATACGCAGTATTTT. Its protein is CASSTQASGSLKADTQYF.

The CDR3 bases are TGTGCCAGCAGCACAGACCTAGCACCCGCAGATACGCAGTATTTT. Amino acid sequence: CASSTDLAPADTQYF. The rearrangement joins TRBV6-5 to TRBJ2-3, with D possibly matching TRBD2 (5 bases). There are 15 residues in the CDR3. Trimming stripped 6 bases from V and 4 bases from J, with 17 bases between. CDR1 and CDR2 from the germline V gene are MNHEY and SVGAGI.

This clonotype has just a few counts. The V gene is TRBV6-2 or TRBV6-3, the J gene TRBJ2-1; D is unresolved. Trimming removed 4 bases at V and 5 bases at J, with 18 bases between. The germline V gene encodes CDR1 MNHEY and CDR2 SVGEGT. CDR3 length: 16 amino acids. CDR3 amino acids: CASSWSRAKRNNEQFF. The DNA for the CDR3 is TGTGCCAGCAGTTGGTCACGGGCCAAGCGCAACAATGAGCAGTTCTTC.

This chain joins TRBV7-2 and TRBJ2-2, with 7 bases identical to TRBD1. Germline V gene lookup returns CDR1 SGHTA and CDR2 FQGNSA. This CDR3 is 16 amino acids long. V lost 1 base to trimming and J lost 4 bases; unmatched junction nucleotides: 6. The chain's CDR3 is CASSLGPRGSTGELFF. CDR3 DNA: TGTGCCAGCAGCTTAGGCCCCAGGGGGTCCACCGGGGAGCTGTTTTTT.

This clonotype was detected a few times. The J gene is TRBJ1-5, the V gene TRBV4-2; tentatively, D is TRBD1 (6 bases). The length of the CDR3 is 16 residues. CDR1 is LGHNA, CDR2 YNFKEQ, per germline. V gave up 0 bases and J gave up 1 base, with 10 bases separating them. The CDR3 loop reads CASSQDPGGSNQPQHF. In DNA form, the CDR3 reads TGTGCCAGCAGCCAAGATCCCGGGGGCAGCAATCAGCCCCAGCATTTT.

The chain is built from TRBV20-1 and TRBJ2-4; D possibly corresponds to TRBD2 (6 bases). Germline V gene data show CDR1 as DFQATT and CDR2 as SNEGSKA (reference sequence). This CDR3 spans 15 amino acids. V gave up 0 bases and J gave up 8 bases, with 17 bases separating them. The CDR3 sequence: CSARDVRLPGDIQYF. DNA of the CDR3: TGCAGTGCTAGAGATGTCCGTCTCCCGGGAGACATTCAGTACTTC.

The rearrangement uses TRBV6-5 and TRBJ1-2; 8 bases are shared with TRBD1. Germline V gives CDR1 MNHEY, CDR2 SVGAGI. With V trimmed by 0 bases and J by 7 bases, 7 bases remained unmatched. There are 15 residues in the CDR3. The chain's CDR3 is CASSYSRTGGRGYTF. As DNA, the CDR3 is TGTGCCAGCAGTTACTCGAGAACAGGGGGACGTGGCTACACCTTC.

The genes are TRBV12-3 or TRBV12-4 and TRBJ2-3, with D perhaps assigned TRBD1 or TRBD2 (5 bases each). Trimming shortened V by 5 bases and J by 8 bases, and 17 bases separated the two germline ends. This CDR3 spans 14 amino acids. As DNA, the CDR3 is TGTGCCAGCAGTCCCGCCACCGTGAGGGGTACGCAGTATTTT. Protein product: CASSPATVRGTQYF.

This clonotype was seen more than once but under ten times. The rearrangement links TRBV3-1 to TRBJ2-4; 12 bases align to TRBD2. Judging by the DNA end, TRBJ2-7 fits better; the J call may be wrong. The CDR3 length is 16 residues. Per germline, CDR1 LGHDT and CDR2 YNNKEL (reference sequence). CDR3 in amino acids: CASSQETSGSRGEQYF. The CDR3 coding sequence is TGTGCCAGCAGCCAAGAGACTAGCGGGAGTAGGGGCGAGCAGTACTTC.

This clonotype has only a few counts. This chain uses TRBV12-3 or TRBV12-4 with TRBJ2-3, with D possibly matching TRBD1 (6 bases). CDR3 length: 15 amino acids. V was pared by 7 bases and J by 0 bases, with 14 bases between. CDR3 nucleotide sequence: TGTGCCAGCAATACAGACAGGCGGAGCACAGATACGCAGTATTTT. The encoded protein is CASNTDRRSTDTQYF.

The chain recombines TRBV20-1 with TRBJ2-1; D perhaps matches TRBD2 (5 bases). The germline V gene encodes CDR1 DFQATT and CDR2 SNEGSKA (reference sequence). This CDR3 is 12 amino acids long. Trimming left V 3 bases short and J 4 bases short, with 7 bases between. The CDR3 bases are TGCAGTGCTAGGACTACATACAATGAGCAGTTCTTC. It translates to CSARTTYNEQFF.

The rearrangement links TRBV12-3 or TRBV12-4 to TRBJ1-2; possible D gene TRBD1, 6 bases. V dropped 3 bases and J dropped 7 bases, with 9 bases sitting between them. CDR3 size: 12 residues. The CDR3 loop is CASSFQGSGYTF. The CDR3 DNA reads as TGTGCCAGCAGTTTTCAGGGGTCTGGCTACACCTTC.

The chain's CDR3 is CSARAWGAVDEQFF. The DNA for the CDR3 is TGCAGTGCTAGGGCCTGGGGCGCGGTGGATGAGCAGTTCTTC. V usage is TRBV20-1 and J usage is TRBJ2-1, with D perhaps matching TRBD1 (5 bases). The CDR3 totals 14 residues. V lost 3 bases, J lost 8 bases, and 17 bases lay in between. From germline, CDR1 is DFQATT and CDR2 SNEGSKA (reference sequence).

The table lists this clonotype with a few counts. DNA for the CDR3: TGTGCCAGCAGCCCTGGACAGGGATCCCCCTCACCGTACTTC. Translation gives CASSPGQGSPSPYF. V gene TRBV5-5 combines with J gene TRBJ2-5; TRBD1 matches at 8 bases. This CDR3 is 14 amino acids long. The junction had 15 bases not matched to a gene; V was cut back by 4 bases and J by 13 bases. Germline lookup yields CDR1 SGHKS and CDR2 YYEKEE (reference sequence).

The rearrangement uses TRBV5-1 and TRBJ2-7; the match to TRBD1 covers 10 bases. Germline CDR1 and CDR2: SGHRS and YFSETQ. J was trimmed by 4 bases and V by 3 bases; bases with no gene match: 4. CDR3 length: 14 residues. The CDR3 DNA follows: TGCGCCAGCAGCTGGGACAGGGGAAGATACGAGCAGTACTTC. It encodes CASSWDRGRYEQYF.

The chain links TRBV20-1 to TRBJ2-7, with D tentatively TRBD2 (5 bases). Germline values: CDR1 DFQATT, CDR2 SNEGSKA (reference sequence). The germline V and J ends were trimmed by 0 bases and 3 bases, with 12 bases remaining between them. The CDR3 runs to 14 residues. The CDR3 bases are TGCAGTGCTAGAGATCCTGCCGACTACTACGAGCAGTACTTC. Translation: CSARDPADYYEQYF.

CDR3 bases: TGCAGTGCCAGGGGACGGGCTAACTATGGCTACACCTTC. Its protein product is CSARGRANYGYTF. J is TRBJ1-2 and V is TRBV20-1, with D possibly being TRBD1 (6 bases). CDR3 size: 13 residues. Germline assignment: CDR1 DFQATT and CDR2 SNEGSKA (reference sequence). V was trimmed by 6 bases and J by 0 bases, leaving 11 bases between them.

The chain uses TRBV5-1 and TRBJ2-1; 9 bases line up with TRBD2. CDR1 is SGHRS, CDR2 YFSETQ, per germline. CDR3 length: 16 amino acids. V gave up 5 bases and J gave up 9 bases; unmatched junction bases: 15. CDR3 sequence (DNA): TGCGCCAGCAGAGCGAATGGGCGGGGGGGCCGAGGTGAGCAGTTCTTC. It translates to CASRANGRGGRGEQFF.

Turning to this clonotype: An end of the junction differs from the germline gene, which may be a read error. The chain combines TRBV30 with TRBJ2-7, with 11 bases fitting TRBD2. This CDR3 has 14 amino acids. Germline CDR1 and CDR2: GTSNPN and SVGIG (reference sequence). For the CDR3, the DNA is TGTGTCTGGAGTGTACTAGCGGGAGAATACGAGCAGTACTTC. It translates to CVWSVLAGEYEQYF.

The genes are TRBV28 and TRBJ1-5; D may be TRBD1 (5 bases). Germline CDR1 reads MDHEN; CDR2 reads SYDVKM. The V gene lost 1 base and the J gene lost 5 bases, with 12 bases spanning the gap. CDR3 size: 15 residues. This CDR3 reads CASSLSPGPHQPQHF. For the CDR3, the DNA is TGTGCCAGCAGTTTATCCCCAGGGCCTCATCAGCCCCAGCATTTT.

The CDR3, as DNA: TGTGCCAGCAGCCCTCGACAGGTTTCGTCAGCTTTCTTT. This gives the protein CASSPRQVSSAFF. J is TRBJ1-1 and V is TRBV7-2, with D possibly matching TRBD1 (6 bases). Trimming removed 5 bases from V and 10 bases from J, with 17 bases in between. This CDR3 has 13 residues. The germline V gene encodes CDR1 SGHTA and CDR2 FQGNSA.

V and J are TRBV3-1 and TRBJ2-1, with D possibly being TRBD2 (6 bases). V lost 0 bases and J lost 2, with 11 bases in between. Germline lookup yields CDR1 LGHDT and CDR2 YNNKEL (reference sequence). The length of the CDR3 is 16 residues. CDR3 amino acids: CASSQEGDWTYNEQFF. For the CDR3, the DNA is TGTGCCAGCAGCCAAGAGGGGGACTGGACCTACAATGAGCAGTTCTTC.

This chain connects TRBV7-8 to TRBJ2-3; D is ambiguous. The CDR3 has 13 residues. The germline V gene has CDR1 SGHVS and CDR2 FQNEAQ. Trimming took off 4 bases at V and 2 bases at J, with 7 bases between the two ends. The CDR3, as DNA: TGTGCCAGCAGCTACCAAACCACAGATACGCAGTATTTT. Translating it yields CASSYQTTDTQYF.

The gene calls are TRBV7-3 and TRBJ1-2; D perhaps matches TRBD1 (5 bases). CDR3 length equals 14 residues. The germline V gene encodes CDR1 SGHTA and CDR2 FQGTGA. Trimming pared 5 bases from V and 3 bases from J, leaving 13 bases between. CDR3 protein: CASSRDAGHYGYTF. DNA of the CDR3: TGTGCCAGCAGCCGGGACGCCGGCCACTATGGCTACACCTTC.

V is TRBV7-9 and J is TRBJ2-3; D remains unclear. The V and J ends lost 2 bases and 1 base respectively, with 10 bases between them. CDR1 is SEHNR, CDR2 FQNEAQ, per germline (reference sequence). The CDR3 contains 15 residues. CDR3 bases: TGTGCCAGCAGCTTACGAAGGTTGGGCACAGATACGCAGTATTTT. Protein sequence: CASSLRRLGTDTQYF.

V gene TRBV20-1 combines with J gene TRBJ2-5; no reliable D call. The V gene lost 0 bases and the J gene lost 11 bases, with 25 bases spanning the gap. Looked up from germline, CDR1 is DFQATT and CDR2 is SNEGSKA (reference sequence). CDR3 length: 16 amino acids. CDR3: CSARDDGRSSYNEQYF. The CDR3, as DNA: TGCAGTGCTAGAGATGACGGCAGGTCTTCCTACAATGAGCAGTACTTC.

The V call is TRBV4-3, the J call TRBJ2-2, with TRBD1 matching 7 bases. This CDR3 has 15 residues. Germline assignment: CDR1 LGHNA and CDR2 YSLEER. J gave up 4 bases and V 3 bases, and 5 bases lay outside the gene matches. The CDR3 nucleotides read TGCGCCAGCAGCCACGTACAGGGGTTCACCGGGGAGCTGTTTTTT. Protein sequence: CASSHVQGFTGELFF.